This T cell receptor beta chain derives from a study of technical replicates of blood from four donors. CDR3 length: 13 amino acids. V lost 5 bases, J lost 1 base, and 6 bases lay in between. The germline V gene encodes CDR1 MDHEN and CDR2 SYDVKM. The assay was immunoSEQ multiplex PCR, and TCRdb's table has in-frame clones only and misses some. Found here are some 70,000 clones, 80% to 95% of them singletons; the top ten hold approximately 0.36%. The TCR comes from a human donor in good health. What was sequenced was T cells isolated from PBMCs. The J gene is TRBJ2-1, the V gene TRBV28; D unclear. CDR3 sequence (DNA): TGTGCCAGCAGTCTAAGTTCCTACAATGAGCAGTTCTTC. It is translated as CASSLSSYNEQFF.